The clone carrying this T cell receptor beta chain came up a few times. What it binds is not known. This entry comes from a study of vaccination and CD4 T cells after COVID-19. The germline V gene has CDR1 DFQATT and CDR2 SNEGSKA (reference sequence). Trimming shortened V by 0 bases and J by 0 bases, and 15 bases separated the two germline ends. The CDR3 totals 16 residues. Scientists ran DNA taken from cultured CD4+ T cells through the Oncomine TCR Beta short-read assay for sequencing. CD4+ T cells were cultured, and genomic DNA was extracted from them. TCRdb re-analysed the PCR reads in MiXCR, keeping a single row per CDR3 protein. The repertoire consists of over 10,000 distinct CDR3 sequences, with roughly 29% occurring once and the leading ten covering around 27%. Regarding treatment: roughly 11-day PBMC culture with coronavirus spike peptide pools or control peptides (ViraFEST assay).

V is TRBV20-1 and J is TRBJ2-7, with D perhaps assigned TRBD1 or TRBD2 (5 bases each). The clonotype originates from a human donor who received a COVID-19 vaccine. Sequencing was performed on CD4+ T cells from blood, cultured in vitro, taken before SARS-CoV-2 vaccination. CDR3 sequence: CSARDLDGASSYEQYF. The CDR3 DNA is TGCAGTGCTAGAGACCTAGACGGGGCGAGCTCCTACGAGCAGTACTTC.